These 10 T cell receptor beta chains were all obtained from the same sample, sequenced in a study of blood T cell repertoires in COVID-19. Generated by immunoSEQ multiplex PCR, the TCRdb table keeps only in-frame clones and is missing some. The sample shows under 250,000 clones, around 85% of them seen only once. What was sequenced was peripheral blood. The receptor source for this set is a man aged 80 or over with acute or convalescent COVID-19.

This clone was picked up one time. The rearrangement uses TRBV7-9 and TRBJ2-2, with 11 bases lining up with TRBD2. Germline V lookup: CDR1 SEHNR, CDR2 FQNEAQ (reference sequence). The CDR3 sequence is 17 residues long. With V trimmed by 5 bases and J by 5 bases, 10 bases remained unmatched. As DNA, the CDR3 is TGTGCCAGCAGCGCTGACTTAGCGGGAGGGAGGACCGGGGAGCTGTTTTTT. This translates into CASSADLAGGRTGELFF.

The gene calls are TRBV19 and TRBJ1-6; 11 bases map to TRBD1. The germline CDR1 and CDR2 sequences are LNHDA and SQIVND (reference sequence). Trimming took 6 bases from V and 6 from J; bases not matched to a gene: 7. The CDR3 length is 16 residues. CDR3 in amino acids: CASRDRGRIGNSPLHF. The CDR3 region has the DNA TGTGCCAGTAGGGACAGGGGGCGTATCGGTAATTCACCCCTCCACTTT.

This chain links TRBV24-1 with TRBJ2-7; 7 bases line up with TRBD1. Germline-derived CDR1 and CDR2 are KGHDR and SFDVKD. The CDR3 totals 15 residues. The trim removed 2 bases at V and 6 bases at J, leaving 9 bases unmatched. The CDR3 DNA is TGTGCCACCAGTGATTCAACCGGGACAGCTCTCGAGCAGTACTTC. The encoded protein is CATSDSTGTALEQYF.

The J gene is TRBJ2-7, the V gene TRBV9; D may be TRBD1 (5 bases). CDR3 size: 15 residues. Trimming shortened V by 0 bases and J by 0 bases, and 10 bases separated the two germline ends. Germline CDR1 and CDR2: SGDLS and YYNGEE. As DNA, the CDR3 is TGTGCCAGCAGCGTAGCAGGGCTCAGCTCCTACGAGCAGTACTTC. Translating gives CASSVAGLSSYEQYF.

The chain combines TRBV5-1 with TRBJ2-5, with 13 bases lining up with TRBD2. The CDR3 spans 16 residues. Trimming at V came to 0 bases and at J to 4 bases, leaving 3 bases not matched to a gene. The germline gives CDR1 SGHRS, CDR2 YFSETQ. In DNA form, the CDR3 reads TGCGCCAGCAGCTTGGGGACTAGCGGGAGCCCAGAGACCCAGTACTTC. This translates into CASSLGTSGSPETQYF.

The rearrangement joins TRBV7-9 to TRBJ2-2, with D tentatively TRBD2 (5 bases). The germline V gene encodes CDR1 SEHNR and CDR2 FQNEAQ (reference sequence). The CDR3 is 16 residues long. The V and J ends lost 3 bases and 6 bases respectively, with 17 bases between them. The CDR3 sequence is CASSFGLGAKSGELFF. CDR3 coding DNA: TGTGCCAGCAGCTTTGGTTTGGGAGCTAAGTCCGGGGAGCTGTTTTTT.

The rearrangement joins TRBV4-2 to TRBJ2-2, with 11 bases fitting TRBD1. Germline-derived CDR1 and CDR2 are LGHNA and YNFKEQ. Losses at the gene ends were 0 bases for V and 4 bases for J; bases not matched to a gene: 4. The CDR3 is 17 amino acids. Here the CDR3 DNA reads TGTGCCAGCAGCCAAGACGCCGGGACAGGGGGCACCGGGGAGCTGTTTTTT. Protein: CASSQDAGTGGTGELFF.

This clone showed up just a few times. This chain links TRBV11-1 with TRBJ1-1; 7 positions agree with TRBD1. The CDR3 length is 15 residues. V trimming: 1 base; J trimming: 2 bases; junction bases outside the gene matches: 4. Germline CDR1 reads SGHAT; CDR2 reads FQDESV (reference sequence). The CDR3 here is CASSLVGTVNTEAFF. The CDR3 coding sequence is TGTGCCAGCAGCTTAGTCGGGACAGTCAACACTGAAGCTTTCTTT.

V is TRBV6-5 and J is TRBJ1-1; TRBD1 agrees at 10 bases. Germline CDR1 and CDR2: MNHEY and SVGAGI. V lost 3 bases to trimming and J lost 10 bases; unmatched junction nucleotides: 5. This CDR3 region has 13 residues. The CDR3 protein is CASSYSGQGGAFF. In nucleotides, the CDR3 is TGTGCCAGCAGTTATTCAGGACAGGGGGGAGCTTTCTTT.

In this sample, this clone turned up a few times. The chain is built from TRBV4-2 and TRBJ2-1; 10 bases match TRBD2. The CDR3 has 18 residues. V was clipped by 0 bases and J by 1 base; unmatched bases: 6. The germline V gene has CDR1 LGHNA and CDR2 YNFKEQ. The CDR3 bases are TGTGCCAGCAGCCAAGATCGGGCTAGCGGGAGTTCCTACAATGAGCAGTTCTTC. Translation: CASSQDRASGSSYNEQFF.